This T cell receptor beta chain emerged from a study of shared clonotypes between healthy human individuals. This clone was detected a few times. The sample contains more than one DNA sequence encoding this CDR3. Clones were read by immunoSEQ multiplex PCR, and TCRdb kept only the in-frame ones, dropping some. The profile shows some 450,000 clones, 70% to 80% of them singletons. The sequence was obtained from a middle-aged woman in good health. Some clones in this sample may be carry-over from other donors' samples. The sequenced sample was PBMCs.

For the CDR3, the DNA is TGTGCCAGCAGTTTAACCAGGGCAACTAATGAAAAACTGTTTTTT. Protein sequence: CASSLTRATNEKLFF. V is TRBV27 and J is TRBJ1-4; a weak D match, TRBD1 (5 bases). Germline CDR1 MNHEY, CDR2 SMNVEV (reference sequence). CDR3 length: 15 residues. V lost 2 bases and J 0 bases, leaving 7 bases between the germline ends.